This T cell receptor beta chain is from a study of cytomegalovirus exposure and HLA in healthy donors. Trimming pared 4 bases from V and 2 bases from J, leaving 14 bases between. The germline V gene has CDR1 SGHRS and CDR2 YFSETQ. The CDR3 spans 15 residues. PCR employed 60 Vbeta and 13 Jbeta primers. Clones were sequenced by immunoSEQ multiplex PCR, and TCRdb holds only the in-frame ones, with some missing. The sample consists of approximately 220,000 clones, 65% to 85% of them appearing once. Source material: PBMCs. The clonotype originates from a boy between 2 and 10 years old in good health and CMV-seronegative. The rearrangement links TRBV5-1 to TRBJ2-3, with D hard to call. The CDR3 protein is CASSRYVGTTDTQYF. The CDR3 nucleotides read TGCGCCAGCAGCCGGTACGTGGGCACCACAGATACGCAGTATTTT.